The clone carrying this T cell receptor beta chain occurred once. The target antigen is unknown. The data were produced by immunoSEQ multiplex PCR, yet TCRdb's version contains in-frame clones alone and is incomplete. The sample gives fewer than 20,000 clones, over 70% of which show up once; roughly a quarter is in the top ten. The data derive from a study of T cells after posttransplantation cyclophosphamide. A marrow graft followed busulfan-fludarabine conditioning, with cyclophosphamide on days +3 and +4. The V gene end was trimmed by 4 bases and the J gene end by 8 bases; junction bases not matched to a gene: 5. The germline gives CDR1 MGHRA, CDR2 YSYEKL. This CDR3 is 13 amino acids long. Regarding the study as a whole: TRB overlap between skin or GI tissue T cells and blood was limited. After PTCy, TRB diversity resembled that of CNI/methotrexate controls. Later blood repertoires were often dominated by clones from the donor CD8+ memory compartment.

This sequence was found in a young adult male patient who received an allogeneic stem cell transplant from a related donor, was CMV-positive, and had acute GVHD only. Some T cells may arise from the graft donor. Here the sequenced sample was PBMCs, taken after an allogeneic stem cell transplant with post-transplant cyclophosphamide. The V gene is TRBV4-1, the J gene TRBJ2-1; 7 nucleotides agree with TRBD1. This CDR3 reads CASSRSTGYEQFF. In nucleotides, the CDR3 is TGCGCCAGCAGCCGGTCGACAGGGTATGAGCAGTTCTTC.